This T cell receptor beta chain was recorded in a study of cytomegalovirus exposure and HLA in healthy donors. Looking at the study overall: In a previous analysis, about 100 million unique TCR beta sequences were found from 170 million or so T cells. General observations from the study: Among TCR beta chains of equal frequency, HLA-associated ones were more clonally expanded in a later analysis. A list of 164 TCR beta chains associated with cytomegalovirus was given.

PCR primers comprised 60 Vbeta and 13 Jbeta primers. Here immunoSEQ multiplex PCR was the method, and the copy in TCRdb shows in-frame clones only, minus some. The data contain about 120,000 clones, 70% to 80% of them singletons. At the time of sampling, donors were nominally healthy, though unrecorded immune exposures were likely. This CDR3 is built from 17 residues. The germline gives CDR1 LNHDA, CDR2 SQIVND (reference sequence). Trimming pared 7 bases from V and 2 bases from J, leaving 18 bases between. Concerning this clone itself: Its antigen is as yet unknown.

The origin of this receptor is a man aged 25 to 40 in good health and CMV-seropositive. The sequencing sample was made of PBMCs. This chain connects TRBV19 to TRBJ2-6; D uncertain. In DNA form, the CDR3 reads TGTGCCAGTACCCTATCCCTAGAGAGCACTGGGGCCAACGTCCTGACTTTC. Residues: CASTLSLESTGANVLTF.